Below, 3 T cell receptor beta chains from the same sample are listed, as sequenced in a study of neurological immune-mediated disorders. From the 5' RACE reads, TCRdb called clonotypes with MiXCR, one entry per CDR3 protein. The table lists 55,000 or so distinct CDR3 sequences, about 4% of them singletons. Source material: PBMCs. These receptors originate from a man aged 45 to 65 with multiple sclerosis.

This clonotype came up many times. CDR3 nucleotide sequence: TGCAGTGCTCACCGGCCGGAGAACACTGAAGCTTTCTTT. Translating it yields CSAHRPENTEAFF. V gene TRBV20-1 combines with J gene TRBJ1-1; the D is unclear. Germline lookup yields CDR1 DFQATT and CDR2 SNEGSKA (reference sequence). Trimming cost V 5 bases and J 1 base, with 11 bases left between them. The CDR3 sequence is 13 residues long.

This clonotype came up a few times. One base away lies a much larger clone, so this may be a sequencing read error. The V gene is TRBV5-1, the J gene TRBJ1-1, with no clear D. V lost 1 base to trimming and J lost 1 base, with 14 bases between them. The CDR3 extends over 16 amino acids. Germline loops: CDR1 SGHRS, CDR2 YFSETQ. CDR3 sequence reads: CASSLYRPGKNTEAFF. The CDR3 DNA follows: TGCGCCAGCAGCTTGTATCGACCGGGAAAGAACACTGAAGCTTTCTTT.

At least ten counts were recorded for this clonotype. V usage is TRBV10-3 and J usage is TRBJ1-6; 10 nucleotides match TRBD1. This CDR3 comprises 18 residues. Germline V gives CDR1 ENHRY, CDR2 SYGVKD. V was pared by 2 bases and J by 9 bases, with 13 bases of the junction left unmatched. CDR3 nucleotide sequence: TGTGCCATCAGTGAGAATCCGCCCGGGACAGGGGTGCCTTCACCCCTCCACTTT. Translated, it gives CAISENPPGTGVPSPLHF.